Each of the 14 T cell receptor beta chains below was sequenced from the same sample in a study of T cells in localized non-small cell lung cancer. This table comes from immunoSEQ multiplex PCR, and its TCRdb copy is limited to in-frame clones, with some not included. The sample lists about 82,000 clones; over 60% were seen once. The input for sequencing was PBMCs, taken before any cancer treatment. The source is a man between 40 and 69 years old with stage II squamous cell lung carcinoma.

CDR3 DNA sequence: TGTGCCAGCAGTGACCGGCCGGGTTGGTCACCCCTCCACTTT. Its translation: CASSDRPGWSPLHF. The chain carries TRBV6-1 and TRBJ1-6; D uncertain. The V end lost 3 bases, the J end lost 10 bases, and 13 bases lay between the germline ends. Per germline, CDR1 MNHNS and CDR2 SASEGT. The CDR3 has 14 amino acids.

V and J are TRBV5-4 and TRBJ2-3; TRBD1 agrees at 7 bases. The V and J ends lost 0 bases and 6 bases, in that order; junction bases with no gene match: 1. CDR1 SGHNT and CDR2 YYREEE come from the germline V gene (reference sequence). The CDR3 extends over 13 amino acids. The CDR3 coding sequence is TGTGCCAGCAGCTTGGCCAGGGGGGATACGCAGTATTTT. The encoded protein is CASSLARGDTQYF.

The chain joins TRBV6-5 to TRBJ1-1; 11 bases agree with TRBD1. The CDR3 spans 16 residues. With V trimmed by 4 bases and J by 4 bases, 8 bases remained unmatched. Per the germline V gene, CDR1 is MNHEY and CDR2 is SVGAGI. The CDR3 sequence is CASSFGTGGRGTEAFF. As DNA, the CDR3 is TGTGCCAGCAGTTTCGGGACAGGGGGTAGGGGCACTGAAGCTTTCTTT.

This chain links TRBV27 with TRBJ1-4, with D hard to call. The V and J ends lost 4 bases and 8 bases respectively, with 14 bases between them. The CDR3 is 14 residues long. Germline loops: CDR1 MNHEY, CDR2 SMNVEV (reference sequence). The CDR3 is CASSYGLRGEKLFF. CDR3 DNA sequence: TGTGCCAGCAGTTACGGACTCCGAGGGGAAAAACTGTTTTTT.

The V call is TRBV6-5, the J call TRBJ2-1; D is unclear. Trimming pared 5 bases from V and 5 bases from J, leaving 13 bases between. CDR3 length: 14 residues. Germline V gives CDR1 MNHEY, CDR2 SVGAGI. Here the CDR3 DNA reads TGTGCCAGCAGTGTCAAGTACCGCGACAATGAGCAGTTCTTC. It translates to CASSVKYRDNEQFF.

A few counts support this clone. This chain connects TRBV6-5 to TRBJ2-3; a possible D gene is TRBD2 (5 bases). Trimming left V 2 bases short and J 1 base short, with 13 bases between. This CDR3 spans 16 amino acids. Germline loops: CDR1 MNHEY, CDR2 SVGAGI. The CDR3 coding sequence is TGTGCCAGCAGTTACCACGGCGGAGGCGGCACAGATACGCAGTATTTT. Translation: CASSYHGGGGTDTQYF.

The chain combines TRBV9 with TRBJ2-1; the match to TRBD2 covers 8 bases. Unmatched junction bases numbered 4, after V lost 0 bases and J lost 5 bases. Germline CDR1 and CDR2: SGDLS and YYNGEE. The CDR3 runs to 15 residues. The CDR3, as DNA: TGTGCCAGCAGCGTAGCACTAGCGGATAACAATGAGCAGTTCTTC. It yields the protein CASSVALADNNEQFF.

A few counts support this clone. This rearrangement joins TRBV20-1 to TRBJ2-3; no definite D call. Germline CDR1 reads DFQATT; CDR2 reads SNEGSKA (reference sequence). Trimming shortened V by 5 bases and J by 2 bases, and 5 bases separated the two germline ends. This CDR3 has 11 residues. The CDR3 loop is CSAGYTDTQYF. As DNA, the CDR3 is TGCAGTGCTGGATACACAGATACGCAGTATTTT.

The CDR3 spells CASSLLAGAGYEQYF. CDR3 bases: TGTGCCAGCAGTTTATTGGCGGGGGCCGGGTACGAGCAGTACTTC. V and J are TRBV27 and TRBJ2-7; maybe TRBD2 (7 bases). CDR1 and CDR2 from the germline V gene are MNHEY and SMNVEV (reference sequence). Trimming left V 1 base short and J 4 bases short, with 14 bases between. This CDR3 comprises 15 residues.

The CDR3 spells CASSVGGGNYGYTF. In DNA, the CDR3 is TGTGCCAGCAGCGTAGGGGGCGGTAACTATGGCTACACCTTC. The rearrangement links TRBV9 to TRBJ1-2, with D tentatively TRBD1 (5 bases). This CDR3 comprises 14 residues. Between the trimmed V and J ends, which lost 0 bases and 1 base, there was a span of 7 bases. Germline V gene sequence: CDR1 SGDLS, CDR2 YYNGEE. Together with reference TRBV9 and TRBJ1-2, the CDR3 gives the full variable domain: DSGVTQTPKHLITATGQRVTLRCSPRSGDLSVYWYQQSLDQGLQFLIQYYNGEERAKGNILERFSAQQFPDLHSELNLSSLELGDSALYFCASSVGGGNYGYTFGSGTRLTVV.

This clone was recorded only once. The V gene is TRBV27, the J gene TRBJ2-7, with 7 positions matching TRBD2. This CDR3 is 14 amino acids long. After removal of 3 bases from V and 7 bases from J, the junction contained 9 bases not matched to a gene. CDR1 is MNHEY, CDR2 SMNVEV, per germline (reference sequence). Here the CDR3 DNA reads TGTGCCAGCAGTTTTAGGACTAGGGGTTGGGAGCAGTACTTC. Translation: CASSFRTRGWEQYF.

V is TRBV5-1 and J is TRBJ1-5; 7 positions agree with TRBD1. This CDR3 contains 15 residues. Germline V gives CDR1 SGHRS, CDR2 YFSETQ. Trimming took 4 bases from V and 5 from J; bases not matched to a gene: 9. In DNA, the CDR3 is TGCGCCAGCAGCCCGGAGGGGACAGACTATCAGCCCCAGCATTTT. It yields the protein CASSPEGTDYQPQHF.

This sequence joins TRBV9 and TRBJ2-1; D perhaps matches TRBD2 (7 bases). The CDR3 has 16 residues. CDR1 and CDR2 from the germline V gene are SGDLS and YYNGEE. Trimming pared 3 bases from V and 10 bases from J, leaving 23 bases between. CDR3 bases: TGTGCCAGCAGCGCGACCCTCGGGGGGCCCGTTAAGGAGCAGTTCTTC. Translation gives CASSATLGGPVKEQFF.

This chain uses TRBV28 with TRBJ2-5; D unclear. The CDR3 contains 12 residues. The V gene lost 4 bases and the J gene lost 0 bases, with 3 bases spanning the gap. Germline CDR1 reads MDHEN; CDR2 reads SYDVKM. This chain's CDR3 is CASSWNQETQYF. The CDR3 DNA sequence: TGTGCCAGCAGTTGGAACCAAGAGACCCAGTACTTC.